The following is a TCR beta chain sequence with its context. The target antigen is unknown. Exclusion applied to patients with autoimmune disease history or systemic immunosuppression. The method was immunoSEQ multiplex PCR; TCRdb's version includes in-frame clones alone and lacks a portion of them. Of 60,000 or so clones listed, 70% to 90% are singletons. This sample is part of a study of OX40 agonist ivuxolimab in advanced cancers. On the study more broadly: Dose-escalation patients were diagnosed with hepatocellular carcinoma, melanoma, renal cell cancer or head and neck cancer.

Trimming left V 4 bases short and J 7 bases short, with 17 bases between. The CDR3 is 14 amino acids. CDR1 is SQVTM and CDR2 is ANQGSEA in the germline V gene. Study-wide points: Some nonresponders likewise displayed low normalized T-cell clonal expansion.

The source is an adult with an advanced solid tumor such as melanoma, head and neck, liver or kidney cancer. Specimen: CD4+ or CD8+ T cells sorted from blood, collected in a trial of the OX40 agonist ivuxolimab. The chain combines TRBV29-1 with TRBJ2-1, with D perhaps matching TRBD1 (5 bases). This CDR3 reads CSVVEGVRPNEQFF. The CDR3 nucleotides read TGCAGCGTTGTGGAAGGGGTCCGGCCTAATGAGCAGTTCTTC.